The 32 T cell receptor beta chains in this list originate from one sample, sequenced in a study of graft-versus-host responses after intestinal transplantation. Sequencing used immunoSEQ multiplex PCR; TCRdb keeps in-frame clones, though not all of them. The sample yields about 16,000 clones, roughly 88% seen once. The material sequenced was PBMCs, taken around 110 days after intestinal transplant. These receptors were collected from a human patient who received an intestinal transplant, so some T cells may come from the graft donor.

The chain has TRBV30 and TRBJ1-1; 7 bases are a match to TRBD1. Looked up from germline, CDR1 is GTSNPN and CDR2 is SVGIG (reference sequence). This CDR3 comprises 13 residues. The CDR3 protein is CAGKGAVGIEAFF. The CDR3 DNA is TGTGCTGGGAAGGGGGCGGTTGGGATTGAAGCTTTCTTT. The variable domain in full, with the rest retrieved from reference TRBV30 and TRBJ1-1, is SQTIHQWPATLVQPVGSPLSLECTVEGTSNPNLYWYRQAAGRGLQLLFYSVGIGQISSEVPQNLSASRPQDRQFILSSKKLLLSDSGFYLCAGKGAVGIEAFFGQGTRLTVV.

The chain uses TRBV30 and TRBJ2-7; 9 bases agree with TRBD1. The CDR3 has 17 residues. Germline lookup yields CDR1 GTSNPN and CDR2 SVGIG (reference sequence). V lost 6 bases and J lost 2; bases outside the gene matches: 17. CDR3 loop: CACRGPRSGTGTYEQYF. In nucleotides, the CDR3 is TGTGCCTGCCGGGGCCCCCGATCCGGGACAGGGACCTACGAGCAGTACTTC.

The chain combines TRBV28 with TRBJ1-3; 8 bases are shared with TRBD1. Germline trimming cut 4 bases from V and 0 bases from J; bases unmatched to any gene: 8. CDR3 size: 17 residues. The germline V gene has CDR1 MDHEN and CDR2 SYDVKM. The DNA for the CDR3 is TGTGCCAGCAGTTCGGGACAGGCCAGATTCTCTGGAAACACCATATATTTT. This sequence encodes CASSSGQARFSGNTIYF.

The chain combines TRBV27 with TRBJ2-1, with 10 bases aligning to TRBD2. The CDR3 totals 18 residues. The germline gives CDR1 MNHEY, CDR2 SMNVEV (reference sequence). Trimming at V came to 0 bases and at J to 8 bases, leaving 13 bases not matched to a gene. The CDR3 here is CASSLSLSAGGPSDEQFF. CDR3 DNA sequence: TGTGCCAGCAGTTTATCGTTATCAGCGGGAGGGCCCTCGGATGAGCAGTTCTTC.

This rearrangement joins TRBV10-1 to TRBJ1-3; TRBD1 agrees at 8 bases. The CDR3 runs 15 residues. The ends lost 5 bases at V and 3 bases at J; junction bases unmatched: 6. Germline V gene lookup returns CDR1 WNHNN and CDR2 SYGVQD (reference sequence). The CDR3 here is CASSLRGRYGNTIYF. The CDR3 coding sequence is TGCGCCAGCAGTCTCAGGGGGCGCTATGGAAACACCATATATTTT.

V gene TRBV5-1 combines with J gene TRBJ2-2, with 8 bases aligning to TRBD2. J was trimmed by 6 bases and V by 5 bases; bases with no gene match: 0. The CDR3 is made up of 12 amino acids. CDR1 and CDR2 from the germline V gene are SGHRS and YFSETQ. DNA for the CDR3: TGCGCCAGCAGTAGCGGGGCCGGGGAGCTGTTTTTT. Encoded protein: CASSSGAGELFF. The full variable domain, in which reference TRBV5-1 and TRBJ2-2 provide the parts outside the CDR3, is KAGVTQTPRYLIKTRGQQVTLSCSPISGHRSVSWYQQTPGQGLQFLFEYFSETQRNKGNFPGRFSGRQFSNSRSEMNVSTLELGDSALYLCASSSGAGELFFGEGSRLTVL.

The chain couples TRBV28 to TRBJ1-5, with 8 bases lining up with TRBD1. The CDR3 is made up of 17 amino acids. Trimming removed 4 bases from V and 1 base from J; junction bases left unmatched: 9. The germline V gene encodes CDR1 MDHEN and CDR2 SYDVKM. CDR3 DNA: TGTGCCAGCAGTTCGATGACAGGGGACCAAAGCAATCAGCCCCAGCATTTT. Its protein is CASSSMTGDQSNQPQHF. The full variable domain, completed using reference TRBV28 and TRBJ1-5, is DVKVTQSSRYLVKRTGEKVFLECVQDMDHENMFWYRQDPGLGLRLIYFSYDVKMKEKGDIPEGYSVSREKKERFSLILESASTNQTSMYLCASSSMTGDQSNQPQHFGDGTRLSIL.

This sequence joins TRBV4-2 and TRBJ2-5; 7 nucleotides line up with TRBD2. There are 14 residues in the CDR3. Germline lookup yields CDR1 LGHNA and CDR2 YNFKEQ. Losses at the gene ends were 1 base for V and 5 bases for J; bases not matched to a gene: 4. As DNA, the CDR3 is TGTGCCAGCAGCCAAGTTGAGGGAGGGGAGACCCAGTACTTC. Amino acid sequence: CASSQVEGGETQYF.

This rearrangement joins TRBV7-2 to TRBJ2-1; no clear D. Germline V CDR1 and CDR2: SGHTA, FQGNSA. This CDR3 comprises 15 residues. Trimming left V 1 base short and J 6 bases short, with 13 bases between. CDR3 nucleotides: TGTGCCAGCAGCTTAGGGCTAGTGATCGGCAATGAGCAGTTCTTC. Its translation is CASSLGLVIGNEQFF.

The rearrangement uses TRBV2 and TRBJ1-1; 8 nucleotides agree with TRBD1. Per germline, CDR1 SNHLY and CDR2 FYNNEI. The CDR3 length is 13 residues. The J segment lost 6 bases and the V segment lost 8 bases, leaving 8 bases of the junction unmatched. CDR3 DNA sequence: TGTGCCAGCGAAGGACAGGGAAAGGCTGAAGCTTTCTTT. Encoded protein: CASEGQGKAEAFF. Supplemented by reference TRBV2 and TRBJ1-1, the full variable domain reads EPEVTQTPSHQVTQMGQEVILRCVPISNHLYFYWYRQILGQKVEFLVSFYNNEISEKSEIFDDQFSVERPDGSNFTLKIRSTKLEDSAMYFCASEGQGKAEAFFGQGTRLTVV.

The CDR3 loop is CASSQEGRGQGQYF. For the CDR3, the DNA is TGTGCCAGCAGCCAAGAGGGACGGGGGCAGGGGCAGTACTTC. The chain couples TRBV4-2 to TRBJ2-7; TRBD1 or TRBD2 may be the D gene (6 bases each). The CDR3 spans 14 residues. Germline V gives CDR1 LGHNA, CDR2 YNFKEQ. Trimming took off 0 bases at V and 9 bases at J, with 15 bases between the two ends.

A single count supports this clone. DNA for the CDR3: TGTGCCAGCAGCGTAGGTGAGAGCGGCTACGAGCAGTACTTC. Its translation: CASSVGESGYEQYF. The gene calls are TRBV9 and TRBJ2-7; perhaps TRBD2 as D (5 bases). Germline CDR1 and CDR2: SGDLS and YYNGEE. This CDR3 has 14 residues. Trimming stripped 0 bases from V and 3 bases from J, with 10 bases between. Supplemented by reference TRBV9 and TRBJ2-7, the full variable domain reads DSGVTQTPKHLITATGQRVTLRCSPRSGDLSVYWYQQSLDQGLQFLIQYYNGEERAKGNILERFSAQQFPDLHSELNLSSLELGDSALYFCASSVGESGYEQYFGPGTRLTVT.

This chain's CDR3 is CASSSDRAQETQYF. The CDR3 DNA sequence: TGTGCCAGCAGCTCCGACAGGGCGCAAGAGACCCAGTACTTC. This chain uses TRBV7-9 with TRBJ2-5; 7 bases align to TRBD1. The germline V gene encodes CDR1 SEHNR and CDR2 FQNEAQ (reference sequence). The V segment lost 4 bases and the J segment 2 bases; nucleotides outside the gene matches: 4. The CDR3 is 14 amino acids.

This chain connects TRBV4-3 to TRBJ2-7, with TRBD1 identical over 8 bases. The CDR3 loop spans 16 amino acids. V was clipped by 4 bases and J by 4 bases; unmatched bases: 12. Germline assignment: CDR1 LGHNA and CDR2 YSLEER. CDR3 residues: CASSLRPTGVGYEQYF. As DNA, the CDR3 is TGCGCCAGCAGCCTTCGCCCGACAGGGGTAGGATACGAGCAGTACTTC.

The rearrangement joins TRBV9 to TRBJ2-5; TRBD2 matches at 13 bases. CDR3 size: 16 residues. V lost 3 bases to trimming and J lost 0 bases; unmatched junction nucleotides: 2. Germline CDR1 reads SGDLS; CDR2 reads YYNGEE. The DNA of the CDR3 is TGTGCCAGCAGCGAGGGACTAGCGGGGTACCAAGAGACCCAGTACTTC. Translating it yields CASSEGLAGYQETQYF. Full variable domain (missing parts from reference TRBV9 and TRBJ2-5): DSGVTQTPKHLITATGQRVTLRCSPRSGDLSVYWYQQSLDQGLQFLIQYYNGEERAKGNILERFSAQQFPDLHSELNLSSLELGDSALYFCASSEGLAGYQETQYFGPGTRLLVL.

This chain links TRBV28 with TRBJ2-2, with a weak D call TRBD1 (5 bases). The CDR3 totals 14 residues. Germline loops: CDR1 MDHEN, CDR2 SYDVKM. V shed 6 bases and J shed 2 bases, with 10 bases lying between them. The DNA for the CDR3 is TGTGCCAGCAGGACTCAGGGAAACACCGGGGAGCTGTTTTTT. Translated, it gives CASRTQGNTGELFF.

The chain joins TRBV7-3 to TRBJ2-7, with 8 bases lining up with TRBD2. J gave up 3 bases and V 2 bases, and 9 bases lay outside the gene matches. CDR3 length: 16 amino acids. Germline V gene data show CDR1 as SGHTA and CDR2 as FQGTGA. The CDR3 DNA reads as TGTGCCAGCAGCTTAGAACTGGCGGGAGGAAGCTACGAGCAGTACTTC. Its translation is CASSLELAGGSYEQYF.

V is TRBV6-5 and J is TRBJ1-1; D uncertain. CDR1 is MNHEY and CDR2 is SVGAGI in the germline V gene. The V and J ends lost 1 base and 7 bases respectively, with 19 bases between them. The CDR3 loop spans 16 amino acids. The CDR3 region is CASSYYDGPRINEAFF. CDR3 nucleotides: TGTGCCAGCAGTTACTATGACGGACCCCGGATTAATGAAGCTTTCTTT.

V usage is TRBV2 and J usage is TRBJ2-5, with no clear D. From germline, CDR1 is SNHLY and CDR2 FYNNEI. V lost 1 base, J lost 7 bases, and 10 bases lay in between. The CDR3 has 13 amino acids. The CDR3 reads CASSEDVRGTQYF. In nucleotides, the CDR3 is TGTGCCAGCAGTGAAGACGTCCGCGGGACCCAGTACTTC. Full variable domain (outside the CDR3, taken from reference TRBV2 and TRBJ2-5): EPEVTQTPSHQVTQMGQEVILRCVPISNHLYFYWYRQILGQKVEFLVSFYNNEISEKSEIFDDQFSVERPDGSNFTLKIRSTKLEDSAMYFCASSEDVRGTQYFGPGTRLLVL.

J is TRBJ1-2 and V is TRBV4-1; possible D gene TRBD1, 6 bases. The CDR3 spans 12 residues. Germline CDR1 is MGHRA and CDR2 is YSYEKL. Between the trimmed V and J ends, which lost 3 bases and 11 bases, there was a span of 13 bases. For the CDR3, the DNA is TGCGCCAGCAGCCAGGGCCAAGGGGGGTACACCTTC. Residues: CASSQGQGGYTF.

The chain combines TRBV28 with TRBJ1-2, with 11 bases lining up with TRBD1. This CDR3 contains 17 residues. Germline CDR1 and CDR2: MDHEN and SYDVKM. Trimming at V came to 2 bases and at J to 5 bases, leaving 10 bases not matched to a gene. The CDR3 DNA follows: TGTGCCAGCAGTTTAAGCCGGGACAGGGGGTTGGGGTATGGCTACACCTTC. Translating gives CASSLSRDRGLGYGYTF.

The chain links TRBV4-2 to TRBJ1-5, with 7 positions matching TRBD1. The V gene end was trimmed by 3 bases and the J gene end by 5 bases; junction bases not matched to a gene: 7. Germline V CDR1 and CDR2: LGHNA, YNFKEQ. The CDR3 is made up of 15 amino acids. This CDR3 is CASSQAGQADQPQHF. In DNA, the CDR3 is TGTGCCAGCAGCCAGGCTGGACAGGCCGATCAGCCCCAGCATTTT.

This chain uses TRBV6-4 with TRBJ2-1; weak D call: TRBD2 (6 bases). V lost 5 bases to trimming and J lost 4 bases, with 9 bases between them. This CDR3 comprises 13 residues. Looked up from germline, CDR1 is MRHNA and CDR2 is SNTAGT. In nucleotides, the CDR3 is TGTGCCAGCAGTTCTGGACTATACAATGAGCAGTTCTTC. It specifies CASSSGLYNEQFF.

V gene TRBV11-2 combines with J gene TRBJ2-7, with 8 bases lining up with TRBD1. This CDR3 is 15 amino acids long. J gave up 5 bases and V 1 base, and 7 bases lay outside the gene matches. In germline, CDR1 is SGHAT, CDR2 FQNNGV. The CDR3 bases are TGTGCCAGCAGCTTAGGGGCAGGGGGCTACGACGAGCAGTACTTC. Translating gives CASSLGAGGYDEQYF. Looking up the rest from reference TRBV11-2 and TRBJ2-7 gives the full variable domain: EAGVAQSPRYKIIEKRQSVAFWCNPISGHATLYWYQQILGQGPKLLIQFQNNGVVDDSQLPKDRFSAERLKGVDSTLKIQPAKLEDSAVYLCASSLGAGGYDEQYFGPGTRLTVT.

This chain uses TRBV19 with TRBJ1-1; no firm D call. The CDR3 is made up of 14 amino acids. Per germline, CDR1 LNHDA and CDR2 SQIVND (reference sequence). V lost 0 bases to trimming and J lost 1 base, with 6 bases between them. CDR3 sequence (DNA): TGTGCCAGTAGTATAGACAGCCCGAACACTGAAGCTTTCTTT. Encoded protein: CASSIDSPNTEAFF.

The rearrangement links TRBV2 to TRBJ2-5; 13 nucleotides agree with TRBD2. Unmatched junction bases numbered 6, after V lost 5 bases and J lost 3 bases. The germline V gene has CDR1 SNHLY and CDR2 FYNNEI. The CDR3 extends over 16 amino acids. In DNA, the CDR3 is TGTGCCAGCAGTTCAGGGGGACTAGCGGGAAAAGAGACCCAGTACTTC. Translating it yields CASSSGGLAGKETQYF.

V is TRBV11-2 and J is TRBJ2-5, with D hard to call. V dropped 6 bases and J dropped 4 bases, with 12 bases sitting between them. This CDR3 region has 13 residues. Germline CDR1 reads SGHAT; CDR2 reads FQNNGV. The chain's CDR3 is CASRGRGRETQYF. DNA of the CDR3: TGTGCCAGCAGAGGCCGCGGAAGAGAGACCCAGTACTTC. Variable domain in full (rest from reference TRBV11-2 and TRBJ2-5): EAGVAQSPRYKIIEKRQSVAFWCNPISGHATLYWYQQILGQGPKLLIQFQNNGVVDDSQLPKDRFSAERLKGVDSTLKIQPAKLEDSAVYLCASRGRGRETQYFGPGTRLLVL.

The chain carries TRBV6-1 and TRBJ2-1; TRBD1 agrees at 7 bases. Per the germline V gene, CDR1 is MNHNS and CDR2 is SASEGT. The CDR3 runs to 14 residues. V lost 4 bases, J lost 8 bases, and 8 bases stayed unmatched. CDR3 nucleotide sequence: TGTGCCAGCAGTGGGGGACAGAGTAGCGATGAGCAGTTCTTC. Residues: CASSGGQSSDEQFF.

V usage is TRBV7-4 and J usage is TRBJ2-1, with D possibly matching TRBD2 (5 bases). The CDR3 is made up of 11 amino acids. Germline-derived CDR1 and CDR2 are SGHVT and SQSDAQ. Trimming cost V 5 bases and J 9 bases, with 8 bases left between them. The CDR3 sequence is CASSLGSEQFF. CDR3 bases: TGTGCCAGCAGCCTAGGGAGTGAGCAGTTCTTC.

CDR3 DNA sequence: TGTGCCAGCAGCGTAGGTCGCAGGGGGCACGAGCAGTACTTC. It specifies CASSVGRRGHEQYF. The J gene is TRBJ2-7, the V gene TRBV9; 8 bases line up with TRBD1. J gave up 5 bases and V 0 bases, and 4 bases lay outside the gene matches. CDR1 is SGDLS and CDR2 is YYNGEE in the germline V gene. The CDR3 is made up of 14 amino acids.

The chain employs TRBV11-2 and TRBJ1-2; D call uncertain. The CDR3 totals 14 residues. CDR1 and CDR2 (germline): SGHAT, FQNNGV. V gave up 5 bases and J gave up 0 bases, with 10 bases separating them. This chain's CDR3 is CASSPLRANYGYTF. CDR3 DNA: TGTGCCAGCAGCCCACTAAGAGCTAACTATGGCTACACCTTC.

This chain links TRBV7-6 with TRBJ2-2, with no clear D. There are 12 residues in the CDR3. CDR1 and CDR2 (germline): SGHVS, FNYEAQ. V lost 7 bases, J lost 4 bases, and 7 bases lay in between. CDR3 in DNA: TGTGCCAGCAAGGACGGCACCGGGGAGCTGTTTTTT. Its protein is CASKDGTGELFF.